One TCR beta chain is described in this entry. Antigen unknown. In TCRdb, the 5' RACE reads were re-called with MiXCR into one record per CDR3 protein. The sample gives 300,000 to 350,000 distinct CDR3 sequences, roughly an eighth of which show up once; about 20% is in the top ten. This sample was included in a study of T-cell memory formation after mild COVID-19. CDR1 is LGHDT and CDR2 is YNNKEL in the germline V gene (reference sequence). Trimming pared 1 base from V and 0 bases from J, leaving 10 bases between. CDR3 size: 15 residues. Study-wide points: Mainly CM and EM harbored the contracting CD4+ clones; mainly EMRA harbored the CD8+ ones.

Sequenced input: PBMCs or a T cell subset sorted from them (not recorded which). The receptor's source is a man aged 18 to 29 who had mild COVID-19 (a few samples of this study predate the infection). Cell type and time point are not known. The V and J genes are TRBV3-1 and TRBJ2-7; D might be TRBD1 (6 bases). CDR3 sequence reads: CASSQGGDTSYEQYF. Here the CDR3 DNA reads TGTGCCAGCAGCCAAGGAGGGGACACCTCCTACGAGCAGTACTTC.